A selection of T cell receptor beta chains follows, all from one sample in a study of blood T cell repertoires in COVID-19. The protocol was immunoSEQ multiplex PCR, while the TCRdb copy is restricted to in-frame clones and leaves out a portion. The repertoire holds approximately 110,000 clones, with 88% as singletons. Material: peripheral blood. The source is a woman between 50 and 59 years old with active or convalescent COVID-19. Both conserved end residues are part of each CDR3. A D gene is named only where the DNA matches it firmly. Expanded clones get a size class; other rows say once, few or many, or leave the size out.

CASSRREGAFF,TGTGCCAGCAGCCGACGGGAGGGGGCTTTCTTT,TRBV28,-,TRBJ1-1,-
CASSRFPSGQYGYTF,TGTGCCAGTAGCCGGTTCCCTTCGGGACAGTATGGCTACACCTTC,TRBV19,TRBD1,TRBJ1-2,-
CASSLAVEGGRANEQFF,TGTGCCAGCAGCTTAGCGGTGGAGGGCGGGAGGGCGAATGAGCAGTTCTTC,TRBV7-8,TRBD2,TRBJ2-1,-
CSASLSGSYNEQFF,TGCAGTGCTAGTCTCAGCGGGAGCTACAATGAGCAGTTCTTC,TRBV20-1,TRBD2,TRBJ2-1,-
CASSAPLAGRGETQYF,TGTGCCAGCAGCGCCCCATTAGCGGGGCGGGGGGAGACCCAGTACTTC,TRBV9,TRBD2,TRBJ2-5,-
CASSRQGGNTIYF,TGTGCCAGCAGTCGACAGGGTGGAAACACCATATATTTT,TRBV6-5,TRBD1,TRBJ1-3,-
CASSLQGYSNQPQHF,TGTGCCAGTAGTCTCCAGGGTTATAGCAATCAGCCCCAGCATTTT,TRBV19,-,TRBJ1-5,-
CAWSVSGVPGYTF,TGTGCCTGGAGTGTATCCGGGGTGCCGGGCTACACCTTC,TRBV30,-,TRBJ1-2,-
CASSQHVQGDYGYTF,TGCGCCAGCAGCCAACACGTCCAGGGCGACTATGGCTACACCTTC,TRBV4-1,-,TRBJ1-2,few
CASSYSRGPSFGYTF,TGTGCCAGCAGTTACTCGAGGGGGCCCTCCTTTGGCTACACCTTC,TRBV6-5,TRBD1,TRBJ1-2,-
CAISESGLNGNTIYF,TGTGCCATCAGTGAGTCCGGGTTAAATGGAAACACCATATATTTT,TRBV10-3,-,TRBJ1-3,-
CASSLGGDRDDTGELFF,TGTGCCAGCAGCTTAGGGGGGGACAGGGATGACACCGGGGAGCTGTTTTTT,TRBV7-9,TRBD1,TRBJ2-2,few
CASSLDYINNEQFF,TGTGCCAGTAGCCTCGACTATATAAACAATGAGCAGTTCTTC,TRBV19,-,TRBJ2-1,-
CATSSGLANTGELFF,TGTGCCACCAGTTCGGGACTAGCCAACACCGGGGAGCTGTTTTTT,TRBV15,TRBD2,TRBJ2-2,-
CASSSLTGPNEKLFF,TGTGCCAGCAGCTCTCTGACAGGGCCTAATGAAAAACTGTTTTTT,TRBV11-2,TRBD1,TRBJ1-4,-
CASSYGSNEQFF,TGTGCCAGCAGTTATGGGAGCAATGAGCAGTTCTTC,TRBV27,-,TRBJ2-1,-
CASSQVVGRAGANVLTF,TGCGCCAGCAGCCAAGTAGTAGGGAGGGCCGGGGCCAACGTCCTGACTTTC,TRBV4-1,TRBD2,TRBJ2-6,once
CASRVGGSDNEQFF,TGTGCCAGCAGGGTGGGGGGTAGCGACAATGAGCAGTTCTTC,TRBV13,-,TRBJ2-1,few
CASSILMDSGGYTF,TGTGCCAGTAGTATTTTAATGGACAGCGGTGGCTACACCTTC,TRBV19,-,TRBJ1-2,-
CASSRLAEITDTQYF,TGTGCCAGCTCCCGCCTAGCGGAAATCACAGATACGCAGTATTTT,TRBV27,TRBD2,TRBJ2-3,-
CAITQQGLGYGYTF,TGTGCCATCACCCAACAGGGGTTGGGCTATGGCTACACCTTC,TRBV10-3,TRBD1,TRBJ1-2,-
CASSLGTPTNYGYTF,TGTGCCAGCAGCTTAGGGACACCAACTAACTATGGCTACACCTTC,TRBV7-9,-,TRBJ1-2,-
CASSEGGRAQETQYF,TGTGCCAGCAGTGAGGGCGGGAGGGCTCAAGAGACCCAGTACTTC,TRBV6-1,TRBD2,TRBJ2-5,-
CASSGAGDLETQYF,TGTGCCAGCAGTGGAGCGGGAGACTTGGAGACCCAGTACTTC,TRBV6-1,TRBD2,TRBJ2-5,-
CASSLLAGPTIKPYEQYF,TGTGCCAGCAGCTTACTAGCGGGACCAACCATCAAACCCTACGAGCAGTACTTC,TRBV7-8,TRBD2,TRBJ2-7,-
CASSPEGRLEPQHF,TGTGCCAGCAGCCCTGAGGGCCGACTTGAACCCCAGCATTTT,TRBV7-9,-,TRBJ1-5,-
CASSKRLAETYEQYF,TGTGCCAGTAGTAAACGACTAGCGGAGACCTACGAGCAGTACTTC,TRBV19,TRBD2,TRBJ2-7,-
CASRLGTGAGQPQHF,TGTGCCAGCAGGCTGGGGACAGGGGCAGGTCAGCCCCAGCATTTT,TRBV27,TRBD1,TRBJ1-5,-
CASTPQAGGADTQYF,TGTGCCAGCACCCCTCAAGCGGGAGGAGCAGATACGCAGTATTTT,TRBV7-2,TRBD2,TRBJ2-3,-
CASSQRNEQFF,TGTGCCAGCAGCCAGAGGAACGAGCAGTTCTTC,TRBV11-1,-,TRBJ2-1,once
CASSLLAGLTGELFF,TGTGCCAGCAGCCTACTAGCGGGCCTCACCGGGGAGCTGTTTTTT,TRBV27,TRBD2,TRBJ2-2,-
CASSLGPRTSGRDEQFF,TGTGCCAGCAGCTTAGGCCCTAGGACTAGCGGGAGGGATGAGCAGTTCTTC,TRBV5-6,TRBD2,TRBJ2-1,-
CASSVDLTDTQYF,TGTGCCAGCAGCGTAGATCTTACAGATACGCAGTATTTT,TRBV9,-,TRBJ2-3,-
CASSFSGPLQPQHF,TGTGCCAGCAGTTTTTCAGGGCCTCTGCAGCCCCAGCATTTT,TRBV27,-,TRBJ1-5,-
CASSFPRPEAGNTIYF,TGTGCCAGCAGTTTCCCCCGCCCTGAGGCCGGAAACACCATATATTTT,TRBV28,-,TRBJ1-3,-
CASNSGGSSYNEQFF,TGTGCCAGCAATAGCGGGGGTAGCTCCTACAATGAGCAGTTCTTC,TRBV2,TRBD2,TRBJ2-1,-
CATGAGDTQYF,TGTGCCACCGGAGCGGGTGATACGCAGTATTTT,TRBV10-3,-,TRBJ2-3,-
CASSYRTGDWRDTEAFF,TGTGCCAGCAGCTACAGGACAGGAGATTGGAGGGACACTGAAGCTTTCTTT,TRBV7-8,TRBD1,TRBJ1-1,-
CASSQEWREGPNNEQFF,TGCGCCAGCAGCCAAGAATGGCGGGAGGGGCCCAACAATGAGCAGTTCTTC,TRBV4-1,TRBD2,TRBJ2-1,-
CAWKKENRLNTEAFF,TGTGCCTGGAAAAAGGAAAACAGGTTAAACACTGAAGCTTTCTTT,TRBV30,-,TRBJ1-1,-
CASSLFGQAVETQYF,TGTGCCAGCAGCCTTTTTGGACAGGCGGTGGAGACCCAGTACTTC,TRBV27,TRBD1,TRBJ2-5,-
CASSQDDGVIGFETQYF,TGCGCCAGCAGCCAAGATGACGGGGTAATAGGGTTTGAGACCCAGTACTTC,TRBV4-1,-,TRBJ2-5,-
CASSPGQGGEQYF,TGTGCCAGCAGCCCAGGACAGGGCGGCGAGCAGTACTTC,TRBV28,TRBD1,TRBJ2-7,-
CATSDPTGTQETQYF,TGTGCCACCAGTGATCCCACAGGGACCCAAGAGACCCAGTACTTC,TRBV24-1,-,TRBJ2-5,-
CASTLAGGGDTQYF,TGTGCCAGCACCCTAGCGGGGGGCGGCGATACGCAGTATTTT,TRBV14,TRBD2,TRBJ2-3,-
CASSYLLVRGKSSTDTQYF,TGTGCCAGCAGTTATTTACTGGTGAGGGGGAAATCTAGCACAGATACGCAGTATTTT,TRBV6-2/TRBV6-3,-,TRBJ2-3,-
CASQNEAGRQYF,TGTGCCAGTCAAAATGAGGCCGGGAGGCAGTACTTC,TRBV2,-,TRBJ2-7,-
CASSVAPLGRGSGELFF,TGTGCCAGCAGCGTAGCCCCGCTTGGGCGTGGTTCCGGGGAGCTGTTTTTT,TRBV9,-,TRBJ2-2,-
CASTKGGGATEAFF,TGTGCCAGTACCAAGGGAGGGGGGGCGACTGAAGCTTTCTTT,TRBV19,-,TRBJ1-1,few
CSASLRGYGYTF,TGCAGTGCTAGTCTGCGGGGATATGGCTACACCTTC,TRBV20-1,-,TRBJ1-2,-
CASSPLTGTGRVNQPQHF,TGTGCCAGCAGCCCTCTTACCGGGACAGGGAGGGTCAATCAGCCCCAGCATTTT,TRBV7-8,TRBD1,TRBJ1-5,-
CASSQYRGGADTQYF,TGTGCCAGCAGCCAATACAGGGGTGGGGCAGATACGCAGTATTTT,TRBV7-9,TRBD1,TRBJ2-3,-
CASGPGLALSDEQFF,TGTGCTAGTGGACCGGGACTAGCGTTGAGCGATGAGCAGTTCTTC,TRBV12-5,TRBD2,TRBJ2-1,once